This T cell receptor (beta chain) is from a study of T cells in lung cancer brain metastases. This clone was seen only a few times. With V trimmed by 2 bases and J by 1 base, 4 bases remained unmatched. The germline CDR1 and CDR2 sequences are SGHVS and FQNEAQ. The CDR3 is 16 residues long. No patient had a history of multiple malignancies, as such patients were excluded. Profiled with immunoSEQ multiplex PCR; TCRdb holds only in-frame clones, not every one. The table has fewer than 4,000 clones, roughly nine tenths seen once; the top ten hold roughly 3.1%. This clonotype was obtained from a man in his 70s with non-small cell lung cancer. Source material: tumor tissue from the primary lung tumor. The chain joins TRBV7-8 to TRBJ2-4, with TRBD2 identical over 8 bases. In DNA, the CDR3 is TGTGCCAGCAGCTTACGCGGGGGGCTCGCCAAAAACATTCAGTACTTC. This gives the protein CASSLRGGLAKNIQYF.